This is a list of T cell receptor beta chains from one sample in a study of memory CD4+ T cells and cytomegalovirus serostatus. Only in-frame clones appear in the TCRdb table, and some are missing; sequencing was by immunoSEQ multiplex PCR. The sample lists about 41,000 clones; more than 75% were seen once. Sequencing was performed on memory CD4+ T cells from blood. These receptors were obtained from an adult in good health and CMV-seronegative. Both conserved end residues are part of each CDR3. A D gene is named only where the DNA matches it firmly. Some rows have no size entry. The others give once, few or many, or a class for an expanded clone.

v_call	d_call	j_call	clone_size	cdr3_nt	cdr3_aa
TRBV30	-	TRBJ2-7	-	TGTGCCTGGGGGGGTAATAGAGGGGCGCTGGACGAGCAGTACTTC	CAWGGNRGALDEQYF
TRBV4-1	TRBD2	TRBJ2-7	-	TGCGCCAGCAGTCGCCCTGGCGGGGGGGCCTTCTACGAGCAGTACTTC	CASSRPGGGAFYEQYF
TRBV6-1	-	TRBJ2-7	-	TGTGCCAGCAGTGCAGTTGGAGGGGGAACCTACGAGCAGTACTTC	CASSAVGGGTYEQYF
TRBV7-2	TRBD1	TRBJ2-5	few	TGTGCCAGCAGCCGACCTAGAGACAGGGCAGAGACCCAGTACTTC	CASSRPRDRAETQYF
TRBV27	TRBD1	TRBJ1-6	-	TGTGCCAGCACCCTGGACAGGGGGACTTCACCCCTCCACTTT	CASTLDRGTSPLHF
TRBV4-3	-	TRBJ1-6	-	TGCGCCAGCAGCCAAACTCTTCGGACCCACTTTTACCTTAATTCACCCCTCCACTTT	CASSQTLRTHFYLNSPLHF
TRBV19	-	TRBJ1-1	few	TGTGCCAGTAGTATAATAGGGAGGACTGAAGCTTTCTTT	CASSIIGRTEAFF
TRBV18	TRBD1	TRBJ2-3	-	TGTGCCAGCTCTCCTGGACAGGGGGCAGGAGATACGCAGTATTTT	CASSPGQGAGDTQYF
TRBV21-1	-	TRBJ1-6	-	-	CASRFAGGAEVKSPLHF
TRBV2	TRBD1	TRBJ1-4	-	TGTGCCAGCAGCGACAGGGGATTGAAACTGTTTTTT	CASSDRGLKLFF
TRBV2	-	TRBJ2-3	-	TGTGCCAGCAGTGAGGTCCAGGGTTCAGATACGCAGTATTTT	CASSEVQGSDTQYF
TRBV5-4	-	TRBJ1-6	once	TGTGCCAGCAGCACCGGCGGGCCGATACCCGGGACACCCCTCCACTTT	CASSTGGPIPGTPLHF
TRBV6-1	-	TRBJ1-5	-	TGTGCCAGCACGATACAGGGACGTAATCAGCCCCAGCATTTT	CASTIQGRNQPQHF
TRBV25-1	TRBD1	TRBJ1-2	few	TGTGCCAGCAGTACGGGACAGTCAATCTATGGCTACACCTTC	CASSTGQSIYGYTF
TRBV14	-	TRBJ2-1	-	TGTGCCAGCAGCCGACCAGTTGCATTAAGGGATGAGCAGTTCTTC	CASSRPVALRDEQFF
TRBV5-4	-	TRBJ2-4	-	TGTGCCAGCAGCCCCCACCTGGAGGGAAGCGCCAAAAACATTCAGTACTTC	CASSPHLEGSAKNIQYF
TRBV2	TRBD1	TRBJ1-5	-	TGTGCCAGCAGCCTCGGACAGGGAAACAATCAGCCCCAGCATTTT	CASSLGQGNNQPQHF
TRBV11-1	TRBD1	TRBJ2-7	-	TGTGCCAGCGGCAACCGGGACAGGGGCTACGAGCAGTACTTC	CASGNRDRGYEQYF
TRBV7-8	-	TRBJ2-2	-	TGTGCCAGCAGCAATTACGGGACCAACACCGGGGAGCTGTTTTTT	CASSNYGTNTGELFF
TRBV30	-	TRBJ1-2	-	TGTGCCTGGAGTGTATGGGGGATGGACTATGGCTACACCTTC	CAWSVWGMDYGYTF
TRBV6-6	-	TRBJ1-1	-	TGTGCCAGCAGAAATGGGGGGTTGAACACTGAAGCTTTCTTT	CASRNGGLNTEAFF
TRBV5-1	-	TRBJ2-7	-	TGCGCCAGCAGCTTGGGTTCTCCCCCCTACGAGCAGTACTTC	CASSLGSPPYEQYF
TRBV27	-	TRBJ2-5	once	TGTGCCAGCAGTTTTTCAAGGGGGGCAGAGACCCAGTACTTC	CASSFSRGAETQYF
TRBV5-1	TRBD1	TRBJ2-7	-	TGCGCCAGCAGCCTGGGCTTAACAGGGGGTGAAGAGCAGTACTTC	CASSLGLTGGEEQYF
TRBV7-8	TRBD1	TRBJ1-2	-	TGTGCCAGCAGCTACTCCCGGGACAGGGCGGGCGGCTACACCTTC	CASSYSRDRAGGYTF
TRBV7-2	-	TRBJ2-1	-	TGTGCCAGCAGCTTATGGCCCAATGAGCAGTTCTTC	CASSLWPNEQFF
TRBV10-1	-	TRBJ1-2	once	TGCGCCAGCAGTCGACCCTGGCCCTATGGCTACACCTTC	CASSRPWPYGYTF
TRBV9	-	TRBJ2-3	-	TGTGCCAGCAGCTCCAGTGGGGGGGCCGCAGATACGCAGTATTTT	CASSSSGGAADTQYF
TRBV5-1	TRBD1	TRBJ1-2	-	TGCGCCAGCAGCTTGGTGCAGGGGGAAGGCTACACCTTC	CASSLVQGEGYTF
TRBV4-3	-	TRBJ2-1	-	TGCGCCAGCAGCCTTTCTCGGGACCGCGAGCAGTTCTTC	CASSLSRDREQFF
TRBV7-3	-	TRBJ1-1	-	TGTGCCAGCAGCGCTGGACCTAACACTGAAGCTTTCTTT	CASSAGPNTEAFF
TRBV30	-	TRBJ1-1	-	TGTGCCTGGAGTCCGGGACGCTCCGAAGCTTTCTTT	CAWSPGRSEAFF
TRBV7-2	TRBD1	TRBJ1-3	-	TGTGCCAGCAGCCCCCAGGGGGACTCTGGAAACACCATATATTTT	CASSPQGDSGNTIYF
TRBV19	-	TRBJ2-6	-	TGTGCCAGTAGGGCCTCTGGGGCCAACGTCCTGACTTTC	CASRASGANVLTF
TRBV7-8	-	TRBJ1-6	-	TGTGCCAGCAGCTATAAGGACGGGTCACCCCTCCACTTT	CASSYKDGSPLHF
TRBV21-1	-	TRBJ2-1	-	TGTGCCAGCAGCAAGGGCGAGGGAGTTCGCCACAATGAGCAGTTCTTC	CASSKGEGVRHNEQFF
TRBV7-8	-	TRBJ1-5	few	TGTGCCAGCAGCCCCCCTTTTAAGGACAGCATATATCAGCCCCAGCATTTT	CASSPPFKDSIYQPQHF
TRBV2	-	TRBJ2-7	-	TGTGCCAGCAGTGAAGGGCAGGCTACCTCCTACGAGCAGTACTTC	CASSEGQATSYEQYF
TRBV11-2	-	TRBJ2-1	-	TGTGCCAGCAGCTTCCATGCGGGTGATGAGCAGTTCTTC	CASSFHAGDEQFF
TRBV25-1	-	TRBJ2-5	once	TGTGCCAGCAGTGTAGCACACCCAGAGACCCAGTACTTC	CASSVAHPETQYF
TRBV11-2	TRBD1	TRBJ1-2	-	TGTGCCAGCAGCCAGGGATTTGAGGCAGGGGGTGGCTACACCTTC	CASSQGFEAGGGYTF
TRBV5-4	TRBD1	TRBJ1-6	few	TGTGCCAGCAGCTCCCCCGCCGGACAGGGGTATTCACCCCTCCACTTT	CASSSPAGQGYSPLHF
TRBV6-1	TRBD1	TRBJ1-2	few	TGTGCCAGCAGTGAGCGACAGGGTTTAGATGGCTACACCTTC	CASSERQGLDGYTF
TRBV2	TRBD1	TRBJ1-4	-	TGTGCCAGCAGTGGGGACAGGGCCGAAAAACTGTTTTTT	CASSGDRAEKLFF
TRBV6-6	-	TRBJ1-2	-	TGTGCCAGCAGTTACGAACCGCGGGGGAGCGGCTACACCTTC	CASSYEPRGSGYTF
TRBV9	TRBD2	TRBJ2-3	-	TGTGCCAGCAGCGGGGGGGGGTCTATTGCTAGCACAGATACGCAGTATTTT	CASSGGGSIASTDTQYF
TRBV10-3	TRBD2	TRBJ2-5	-	TGTGCCATCAGTGTGAATCCGGGGGGACTAGCGGGGCGGCAAGAGACCCAGTACTTC	CAISVNPGGLAGRQETQYF
TRBV19	TRBD1	TRBJ1-1	few	TGTGCCAGTAGGTCCCGGGACAGGGTGAACACTGAAGCTTTCTTT	CASRSRDRVNTEAFF
TRBV5-6	-	TRBJ1-2	few	TGTGCCAGCAGCTTGTCCGGGTATGGCTACACCTTC	CASSLSGYGYTF
TRBV19	-	TRBJ1-1	-	TGTGCCAGTAGTATAGAGAAGGGGAGGCGTGCTTTCTTT	CASSIEKGRRAFF
TRBV19	TRBD2	TRBJ2-1	few	TGTGCCAGTAGTCCCCGGGGGGGCGGGGGGTACAATGAGCAGTTCTTC	CASSPRGGGGYNEQFF